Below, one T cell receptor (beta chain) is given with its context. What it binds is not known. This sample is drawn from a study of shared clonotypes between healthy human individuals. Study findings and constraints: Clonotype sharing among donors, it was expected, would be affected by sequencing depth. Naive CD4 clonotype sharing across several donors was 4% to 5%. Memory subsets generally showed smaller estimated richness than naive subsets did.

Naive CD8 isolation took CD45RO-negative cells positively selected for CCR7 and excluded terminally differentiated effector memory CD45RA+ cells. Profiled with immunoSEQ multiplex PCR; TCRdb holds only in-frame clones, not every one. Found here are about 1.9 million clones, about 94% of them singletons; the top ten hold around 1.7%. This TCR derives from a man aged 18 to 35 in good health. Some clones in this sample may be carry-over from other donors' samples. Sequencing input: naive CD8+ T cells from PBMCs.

For the CDR3, the DNA is TGTGCCAGCAGGCAGAATGGTGGAATGAACCAAGAGACCCAGTACTTC. Amino acid sequence: CASRQNGGMNQETQYF. The chain joins TRBV28 to TRBJ2-5; D unclear. Germline CDR1 is MDHEN and CDR2 is SYDVKM. Trimming left V 6 bases short and J 0 bases short, with 17 bases between. The CDR3 has 16 residues.